Shown below are 23 T cell receptor beta chains from a single sample sequenced in a study of metastatic and nonmetastatic thyroid tumors. Prior to thyroid surgery, none of the patients had received any treatment. Through MiXCR, TCRdb re-clonotyped the PCR reads. Of 20,000 to 30,000 clones listed, about 15% are singletons. The sequenced material came from blood. These receptors all come from a female donor with papillary thyroid cancer or a benign thyroid nodule (not recorded which). Some clones in this sample may be carry-over from other donors' samples.

This clone was found many times. V usage is TRBV20-1 and J usage is TRBJ2-7; 7 bases fit TRBD2. Losses at the gene ends were 3 bases for V and 9 bases for J; bases not matched to a gene: 11. The CDR3 runs 13 residues. The germline gives CDR1 DFQATT, CDR2 SNEGSKA (reference sequence). The CDR3 reads CSARETSPYGQYF. The CDR3 DNA reads TGCAGTGCTAGGGAGACTAGCCCTTATGGGCAGTACTTC.

The chain carries TRBV5-1 and TRBJ2-7, with 11 nucleotides matching TRBD2. V lost 7 bases to trimming and J lost 3 bases; unmatched junction nucleotides: 6. The CDR3 extends over 14 amino acids. Germline V CDR1 and CDR2: SGHRS, YFSETQ. The CDR3 reads CASSTLAGGYEQYF. CDR3 nucleotides: TGCGCCAGCTCAACCCTAGCGGGAGGCTACGAGCAGTACTTC.

This clone was observed at least ten times. This sequence joins TRBV10-1 and TRBJ2-7; 8 nucleotides agree with TRBD1. This CDR3 is 15 amino acids long. The junction had 7 bases not matched to a gene; V was cut back by 6 bases and J by 0 bases. CDR1 is WNHNN, CDR2 SYGVQD, per germline (reference sequence). CDR3 coding DNA: TGCGCCAGCAGCGCCACAGGGGGAATCTCCTACGAGCAGTACTTC. Protein: CASSATGGISYEQYF.

Points on this clone: One end of the junction fails to match germline, which may point to a read error. J is TRBJ2-2 and V is TRBV6-1; D perhaps matches TRBD2 (5 bases). The CDR3 loop spans 13 amino acids. Germline assignment: CDR1 MNHNS and CDR2 SASEGT. The CDR3 reads CASSQSSIGDLFF. The CDR3 DNA is TGTGCCAGTAGCCAATCTAGTATCGGGGATCTGTTTTTT.

This clone was seen repeatedly, ten times or more. The gene calls are TRBV7-2 and TRBJ2-5; D assignment may be TRBD1 or TRBD2 (6 bases each). The CDR3 consists of 14 residues. Germline V gene data show CDR1 as SGHTA and CDR2 as FQGNSA. V dropped 0 bases and J dropped 5 bases, with 10 bases sitting between them. The CDR3 sequence: CASSLAGGSETQYF. The CDR3 DNA reads as TGTGCCAGCAGCTTAGCCGGGGGCTCGGAGACCCAGTACTTC.

This clone was observed at least ten times. This sequence joins TRBV7-9 and TRBJ1-5, with no clear D. The CDR3 sequence is 12 residues long. The germline V and J ends were trimmed by 7 bases and 3 bases, with 7 bases remaining between them. In germline, CDR1 is SEHNR, CDR2 FQNEAQ (reference sequence). CDR3 amino acids: CASTQNNQPQHF. CDR3 in DNA: TGTGCCAGCACACAGAACAATCAGCCCCAGCATTTT.

This clone was seen repeatedly, ten times or more. The sample has other DNA sequences that encode this CDR3 too. This chain uses TRBV18 with TRBJ1-4, with TRBD1 identical over 7 bases. The germline V gene encodes CDR1 KGHSH and CDR2 LQKENI. There are 17 residues in the CDR3. Losses at the gene ends were 5 bases for V and 0 bases for J; bases not matched to a gene: 9. CDR3 in amino acids: CASSSGQISSTNEKLFF. The CDR3 nucleotides read TGTGCCAGCTCATCGGGACAGATTTCCTCAACTAATGAAAAACTGTTTTTT.

This clone counts as medium-sized. This chain joins TRBV6-1 and TRBJ2-7; 9 bases are shared with TRBD2. Germline CDR1 MNHNS, CDR2 SASEGT. V dropped 2 bases and J dropped 4; count of bases not matched to a gene: 3. The CDR3 has 14 amino acids. CDR3 nucleotides: TGTGCCAGCAGTGAACGACTAGCGGTTTACGAGCAGTACTTC. It is translated as CASSERLAVYEQYF.

In this sample, this clone turned up many times. The junction shows a germline mismatch at one end, possibly a read error. The chain carries TRBV7-7 and TRBJ2-5; D might be TRBD2 (5 bases). CDR1 SSHAT and CDR2 FNYEAQ come from the germline V gene (reference sequence). This CDR3 spans 15 amino acids. The CDR3 spells CASSLGRHFQETQYF. The CDR3 region has the DNA TGTGCTAGCAGCTTGGGGAGACACTTCCAAGAGACCCAGTACTTC.

This clone has at least ten counts. This chain joins TRBV10-3 and TRBJ1-5; tentatively, D is TRBD1 (5 bases). Trimming took off 4 bases at V and 6 bases at J, with 13 bases between the two ends. The CDR3 runs to 14 residues. In germline, CDR1 is ENHRY, CDR2 SYGVKD. DNA of the CDR3: TGTGCCATCAGTGCCGGGGGGGATGGTCAGCCCCAGCATTTT. It yields the protein CAISAGGDGQPQHF.

This clone was picked up a small number of times. One end of the junction does not line up with germline, which may come from a read error. The V call is TRBV6-5, the J call TRBJ1-5, with 7 bases identical to TRBD1. The CDR3 is made up of 15 amino acids. The germline V gene encodes CDR1 MNHEY and CDR2 SVGAGI. CDR3 sequence reads: CAISYDRARNQPQHF. CDR3 nucleotide sequence: TGTGCCATCAGTTACGACAGGGCGCGTAATCAGCCCCAGCATTTT.

This clone was counted many times. The rearrangement links TRBV12-3 or TRBV12-4 to TRBJ2-5, with 11 bases identical to TRBD2. This CDR3 has 17 residues. The V and J ends lost 3 bases and 5 bases, in that order; junction bases with no gene match: 11. CDR3 sequence reads: CASSLGVSGRADETQYF. The DNA of the CDR3 is TGTGCCAGCAGTTTGGGGGTTAGCGGGAGGGCCGACGAGACCCAGTACTTC.

This chain's CDR3 is CASSGVRGPYNEQFF. CDR3 in DNA: TGTGCCAGCTCAGGGGTACGGGGGCCTTACAATGAGCAGTTCTTC. This sequence joins TRBV11-2 and TRBJ2-1, with D possibly called TRBD1 or TRBD2 (6 bases each). This CDR3 is built from 15 residues. V lost 8 bases to trimming and J lost 4 bases, with 18 bases between them. Germline V CDR1 and CDR2: SGHAT, FQNNGV.

This clone was detected ten times or more. The chain uses TRBV7-9 and TRBJ2-3, with D tentatively TRBD1 or TRBD2 (5 bases each). Between the trimmed V and J ends, which lost 4 bases and 9 bases, there was a span of 20 bases. CDR1 and CDR2 (germline): SEHNR, FQNEAQ (reference sequence). The CDR3 spans 15 residues. CDR3 protein: CASSSAGTKTETQYF. DNA of the CDR3: TGTGCCAGCAGCTCGGCCGGGACGAAGACTGAGACGCAGTATTTT.

This clone was recorded at least ten times. The J gene is TRBJ2-2, the V gene TRBV11-2; 7 bases fit TRBD2. The CDR3 runs to 17 residues. Germline assignment: CDR1 SGHAT and CDR2 FQNNGV. V lost 1 base, J lost 4 bases, and 9 bases stayed unmatched. The CDR3 nucleotides read TGTGCCAGCAGCTTAGGTCGGACTAGGGGATCCACCGGGGAGCTGTTTTTT. This encodes CASSLGRTRGSTGELFF.

The gene calls are TRBV2 and TRBJ2-3; the D call may be TRBD1 or TRBD2 (6 bases each). Germline V gene sequence: CDR1 SNHLY, CDR2 FYNNEI. V dropped 8 bases and J dropped 3 bases, with 27 bases sitting between them. The CDR3 loop spans 18 amino acids. In DNA form, the CDR3 reads TGTGCCAGCCGGGACAAAATGTGCGGACTGGAGGGGACAGATACGCAGTATTTT. Its protein product is CASRDKMCGLEGTDTQYF.

Worth noting for this clone: A read error may be the cause here, since a much bigger clone is one base away. The same CDR3 can be traced to other DNA sequences in this sample. The chain is built from TRBV25-1 and TRBJ2-1; 8 bases line up with TRBD2. CDR3 size: 15 residues. CDR1 MGHDK and CDR2 SYGVNS come from the germline V gene. The V and J ends lost 4 bases and 9 bases, in that order; junction bases with no gene match: 11. The CDR3 nucleotides are TGTGCCAGCAGTGCCCACGGGAGGGCACGCCCTGAGCAGTTCTTC. Protein sequence: CASSAHGRARPEQFF.

This clone was counted many times. The chain has TRBV6-1 and TRBJ1-4; D ambiguous. Germline lookup yields CDR1 MNHNS and CDR2 SASEGT. The CDR3 runs 15 residues. The V end lost 1 base, the J end lost 5 bases, and 11 bases lay between the germline ends. The CDR3 DNA follows: TGTGCCAGCAGTGAAGGGGCAGGAGGGAATGAAAAACTGTTTTTT. This codes for CASSEGAGGNEKLFF.

This clone was found many times. The chain links TRBV12-3 or TRBV12-4 to TRBJ2-1; 8 nucleotides match TRBD2. CDR3 length: 15 amino acids. V lost 3 bases and J lost 5; bases outside the gene matches: 6. This chain's CDR3 is CASSLFSGINNEQFF. CDR3 nucleotides: TGTGCCAGCAGTTTGTTTAGCGGGATTAACAATGAGCAGTTCTTC.

At least ten counts were recorded for this clone. This chain links TRBV7-9 with TRBJ1-3, with TRBD1 as a possible D gene (6 bases). CDR3 length equals 16 residues. Trimming took 8 bases from V and 0 from J, leaving 17 bases between them. Germline CDR1 is SEHNR and CDR2 is FQNEAQ (reference sequence). The CDR3 spells CASVIQGRSSGNTIYF. DNA of the CDR3: TGTGCCAGCGTTATACAGGGTCGGAGCTCTGGAAACACCATATATTTT.

This clone was picked up many times. The J gene is TRBJ2-3, the V gene TRBV12-5, with D unclear. The CDR3 has 13 amino acids. The V and J ends lost 1 base and 6 bases respectively, with 8 bases between them. Germline values: CDR1 LGHNT, CDR2 FRNRAP. The CDR3 loop is CASGLDPPDTQYF. In DNA, the CDR3 is TGTGCTAGTGGTTTGGACCCCCCGGATACGCAGTATTTT. Complete variable domain (other parts from reference TRBV12-5 and TRBJ2-3): DARVTQTPRHKVTEMGQEVTMRCQPILGHNTVFWYRQTMMQGLELLAYFRNRAPLDDSGMPKDRFSAEMPDATLATLKIQPSEPRDSAVYFCASGLDPPDTQYFGPGTRLTVL.

This clone came up many times. V usage is TRBV27 and J usage is TRBJ2-2; no clear D gene. Germline values: CDR1 MNHEY, CDR2 SMNVEV (reference sequence). Between the trimmed V and J ends, which lost 1 base and 5 bases, there was a span of 2 bases. This CDR3 is built from 12 residues. The CDR3 reads CASSLLTGELFF. The CDR3 bases are TGTGCCAGCAGTTTATTAACCGGGGAGCTGTTTTTT.

This clone came up many times. The chain combines TRBV7-2 with TRBJ2-7; tentative D call: TRBD1 (6 bases). The germline CDR1 and CDR2 sequences are SGHTA and FQGNSA. The CDR3 length is 14 residues. Trimming removed 4 bases from V and 6 bases from J, with 16 bases in between. The CDR3 DNA follows: TGTGCCAGCAGCTACCTTACAGGGATCGGCGAGCAGTACTTC. Translated: CASSYLTGIGEQYF.